This T cell receptor (beta chain) came from a study of T cells expressing NK-cell markers. TCR beta cDNA was generated via 5'RACE template switching incorporating UMIs. TCRdb reanalyzed the 5' RACE reads and collapses them to one entry per CDR3 protein, without DNA. Here the sample table reports about 430,000 distinct CDR3 sequences. Study-wide results and limits: A few of the donors also had these clonotypes leading their CD3+CD56-NKG2C+ fraction.

The CDR3 extends over 18 amino acids. Points on this clonotype: The antigen remains unidentified.

This receptor was obtained from a woman between 45 and 65 years old in good health. The chain recombines TRBV12-3 or TRBV12-4 with TRBJ2-1; the TRBD2 assignment by TCRdb is unverifiable without DNA. The sequencing sample was made of blood T cells: a sorted CD56 or NKG2C T cell subset, CD4+ or CD8+ T cells, or bulk PBMC T cells (not recorded which). This CDR3 reads CASISASGSITDYNEQFF.